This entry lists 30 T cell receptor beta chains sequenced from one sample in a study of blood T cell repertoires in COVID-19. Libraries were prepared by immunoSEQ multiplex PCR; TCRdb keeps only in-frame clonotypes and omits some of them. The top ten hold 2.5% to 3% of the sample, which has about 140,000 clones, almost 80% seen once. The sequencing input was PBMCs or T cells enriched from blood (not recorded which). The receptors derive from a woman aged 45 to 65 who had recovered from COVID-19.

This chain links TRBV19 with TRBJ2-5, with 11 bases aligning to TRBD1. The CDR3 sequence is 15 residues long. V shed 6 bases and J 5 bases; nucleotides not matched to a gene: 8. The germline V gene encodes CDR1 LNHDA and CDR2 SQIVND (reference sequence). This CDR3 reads CASSIGQGARETQYF. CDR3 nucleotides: TGTGCCAGTAGCATTGGACAGGGGGCAAGGGAGACCCAGTACTTC.

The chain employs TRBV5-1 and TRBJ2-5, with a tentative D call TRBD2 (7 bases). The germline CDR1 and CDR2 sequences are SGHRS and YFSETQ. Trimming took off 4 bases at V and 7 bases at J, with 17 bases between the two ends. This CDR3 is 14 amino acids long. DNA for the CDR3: TGCGCCAGCAGCCCTAGAGGGGGGGGGCGGACCCAGTACTTC. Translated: CASSPRGGGRTQYF.

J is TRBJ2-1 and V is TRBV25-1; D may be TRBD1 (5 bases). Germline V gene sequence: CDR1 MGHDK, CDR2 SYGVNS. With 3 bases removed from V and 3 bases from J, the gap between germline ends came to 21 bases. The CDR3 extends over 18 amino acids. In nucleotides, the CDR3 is TGTGCCAGCAGTGATGAAAGCTGGTCAGGGCCCCGCTACAATGAGCAGTTCTTC. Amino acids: CASSDESWSGPRYNEQFF.

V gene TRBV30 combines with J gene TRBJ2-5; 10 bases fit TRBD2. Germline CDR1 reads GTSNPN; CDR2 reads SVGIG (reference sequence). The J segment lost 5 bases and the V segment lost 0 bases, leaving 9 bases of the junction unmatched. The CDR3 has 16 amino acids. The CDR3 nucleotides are TGTGCCTGGAGTGTTGGGCTAGCGGGAGTTGGGGAGACCCAGTACTTC. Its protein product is CAWSVGLAGVGETQYF.

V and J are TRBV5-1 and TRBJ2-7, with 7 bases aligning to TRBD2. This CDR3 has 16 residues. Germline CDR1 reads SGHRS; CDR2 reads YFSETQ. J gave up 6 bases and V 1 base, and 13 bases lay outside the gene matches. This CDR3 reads CASSLIPWGRASEQYF. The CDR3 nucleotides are TGCGCCAGCAGCTTGATTCCGTGGGGGAGGGCCTCCGAGCAGTACTTC. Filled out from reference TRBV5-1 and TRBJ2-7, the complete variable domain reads KAGVTQTPRYLIKTRGQQVTLSCSPISGHRSVSWYQQTPGQGLQFLFEYFSETQRNKGNFPGRFSGRQFSNSRSEMNVSTLELGDSALYLCASSLIPWGRASEQYFGPGTRLTVT.

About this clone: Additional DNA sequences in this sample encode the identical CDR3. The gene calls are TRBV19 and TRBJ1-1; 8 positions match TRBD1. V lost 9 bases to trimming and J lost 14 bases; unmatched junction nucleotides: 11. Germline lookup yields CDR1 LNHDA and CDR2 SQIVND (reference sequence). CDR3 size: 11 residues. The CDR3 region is CASTFDRGAFF. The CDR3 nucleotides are TGTGCCAGCACATTCGACAGGGGAGCCTTCTTT. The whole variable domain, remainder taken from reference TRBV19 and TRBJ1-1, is DGGITQSPKYLFRKEGQNVTLSCEQNLNHDAMYWYRQDPGQGLRLIYYSQIVNDFQKGDIAEGYSVSREKKESFPLTVTSAQKNPTAFYLCASTFDRGAFFGQGTRLTVV.

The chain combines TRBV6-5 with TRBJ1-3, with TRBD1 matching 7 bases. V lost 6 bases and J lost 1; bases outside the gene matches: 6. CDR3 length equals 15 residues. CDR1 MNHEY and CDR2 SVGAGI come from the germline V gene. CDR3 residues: CASRRGQSSGNTIYF. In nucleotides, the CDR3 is TGTGCCAGCAGACGGGGACAGTCATCTGGAAACACCATATATTTT.

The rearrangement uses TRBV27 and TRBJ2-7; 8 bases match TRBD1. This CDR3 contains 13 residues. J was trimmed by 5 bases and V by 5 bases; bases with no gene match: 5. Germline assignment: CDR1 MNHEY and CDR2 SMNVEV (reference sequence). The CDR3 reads CASSPRGPNEQYF. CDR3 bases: TGTGCCAGCAGTCCCAGGGGGCCCAACGAGCAGTACTTC.

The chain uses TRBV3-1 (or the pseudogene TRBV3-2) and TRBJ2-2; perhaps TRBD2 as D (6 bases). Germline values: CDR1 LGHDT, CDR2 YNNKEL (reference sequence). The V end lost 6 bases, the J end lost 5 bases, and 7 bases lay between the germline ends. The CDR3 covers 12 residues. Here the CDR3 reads CASRGRTGELFF. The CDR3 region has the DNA TGTGCCAGCAGAGGGAGGACCGGGGAGCTGTTTTTT.

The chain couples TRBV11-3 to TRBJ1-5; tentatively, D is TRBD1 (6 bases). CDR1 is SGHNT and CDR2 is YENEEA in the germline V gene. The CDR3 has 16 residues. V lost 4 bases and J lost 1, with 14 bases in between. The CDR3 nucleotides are TGTGCCAGCAGCTCACTTTGGACAGCCAGCAATCAGCCCCAGCATTTT. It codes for CASSSLWTASNQPQHF.

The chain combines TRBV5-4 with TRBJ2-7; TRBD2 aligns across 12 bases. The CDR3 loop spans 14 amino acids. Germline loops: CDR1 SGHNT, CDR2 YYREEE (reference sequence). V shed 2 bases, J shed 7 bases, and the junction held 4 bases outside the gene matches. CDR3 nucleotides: TGTGCCAGCAGCTTATATGGACTAGCGGGGGAGCAGTACTTC. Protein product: CASSLYGLAGEQYF. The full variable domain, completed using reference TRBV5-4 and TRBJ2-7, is ETGVTQSPTHLIKTRGQQVTLRCSSQSGHNTVSWYQQALGQGPQFIFQYYREEENGRGNFPPRFSGLQFPNYSSELNVNALELDDSALYLCASSLYGLAGEQYFGPGTRLTVT.

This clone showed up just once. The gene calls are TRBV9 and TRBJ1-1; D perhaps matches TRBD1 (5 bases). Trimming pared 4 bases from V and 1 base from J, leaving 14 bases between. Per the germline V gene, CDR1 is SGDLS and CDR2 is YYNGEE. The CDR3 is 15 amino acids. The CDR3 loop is CASSLTGGTNTEAFF. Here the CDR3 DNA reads TGTGCCAGCAGCCTAACGGGCGGGACGAACACTGAAGCTTTCTTT.

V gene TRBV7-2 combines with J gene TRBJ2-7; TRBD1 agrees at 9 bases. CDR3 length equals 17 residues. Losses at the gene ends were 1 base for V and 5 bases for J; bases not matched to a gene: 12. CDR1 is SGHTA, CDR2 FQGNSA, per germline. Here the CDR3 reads CASSLGRGGQGRNEQYF. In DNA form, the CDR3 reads TGTGCCAGCAGCTTAGGGAGGGGTGGACAGGGGAGAAACGAGCAGTACTTC.

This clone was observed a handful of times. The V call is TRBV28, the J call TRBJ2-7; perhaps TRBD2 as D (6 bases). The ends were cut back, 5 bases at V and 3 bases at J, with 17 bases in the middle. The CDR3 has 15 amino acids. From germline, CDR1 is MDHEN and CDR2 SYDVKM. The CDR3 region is CASSPEGAGYYEQYF. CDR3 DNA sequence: TGTGCCAGCAGTCCTGAGGGTGCGGGGTACTACGAGCAGTACTTC.

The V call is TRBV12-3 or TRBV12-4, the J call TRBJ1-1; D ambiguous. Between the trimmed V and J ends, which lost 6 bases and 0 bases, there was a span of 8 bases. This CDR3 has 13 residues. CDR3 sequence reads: CASSPVMNTEAFF. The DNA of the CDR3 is TGTGCCAGCAGCCCCGTTATGAACACTGAAGCTTTCTTT.

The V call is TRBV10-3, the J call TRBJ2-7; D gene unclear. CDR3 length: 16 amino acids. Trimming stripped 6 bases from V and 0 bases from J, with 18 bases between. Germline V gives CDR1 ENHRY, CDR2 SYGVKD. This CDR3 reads CAIRPSASVSSYEQYF. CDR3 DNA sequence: TGTGCCATCAGGCCCTCGGCCAGCGTGAGCTCCTACGAGCAGTACTTC.

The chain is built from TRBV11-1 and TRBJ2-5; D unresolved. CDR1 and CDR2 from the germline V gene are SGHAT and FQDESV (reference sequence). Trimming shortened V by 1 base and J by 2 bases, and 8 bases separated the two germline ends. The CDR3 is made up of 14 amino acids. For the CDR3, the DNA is TGTGCCAGCAGCTTAGATGGCTCTCAAGAGACCCAGTACTTC. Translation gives CASSLDGSQETQYF. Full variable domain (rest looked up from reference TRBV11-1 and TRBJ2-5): EAEVAQSPRYKITEKSQAVAFWCDPISGHATLYWYRQILGQGPELLVQFQDESVVDDSQLPKDRFSAERLKGVDSTLKIQPAELGDSAMYLCASSLDGSQETQYFGPGTRLLVL.

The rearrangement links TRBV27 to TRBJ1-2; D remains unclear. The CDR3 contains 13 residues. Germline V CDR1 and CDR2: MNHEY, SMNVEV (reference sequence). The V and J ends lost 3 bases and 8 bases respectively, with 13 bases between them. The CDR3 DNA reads TGTGCCAGCAGTTTGGTCCGCGGGGAAGGCTACACCTTC. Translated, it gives CASSLVRGEGYTF.

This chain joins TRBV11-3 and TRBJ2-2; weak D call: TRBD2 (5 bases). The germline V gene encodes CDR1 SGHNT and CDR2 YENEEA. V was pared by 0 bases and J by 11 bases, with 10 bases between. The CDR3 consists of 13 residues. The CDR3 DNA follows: TGTGCCAGCAGCTTAGATATAGCGAGTGAGCTGTTTTTT. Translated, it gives CASSLDIASELFF.

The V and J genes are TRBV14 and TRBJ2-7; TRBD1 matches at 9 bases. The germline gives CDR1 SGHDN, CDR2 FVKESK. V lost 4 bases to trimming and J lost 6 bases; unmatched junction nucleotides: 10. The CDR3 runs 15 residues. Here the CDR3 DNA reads TGTGCCAGCAGCCTAAGGGACAGGGTCTTCTCCGAGCAGTACTTC. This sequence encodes CASSLRDRVFSEQYF.

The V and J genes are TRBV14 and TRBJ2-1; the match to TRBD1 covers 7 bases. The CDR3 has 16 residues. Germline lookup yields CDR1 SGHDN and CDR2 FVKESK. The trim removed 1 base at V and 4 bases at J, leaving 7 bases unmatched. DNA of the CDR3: TGTGCCAGCAGCCAAGCCCCAGGGGGATGGTACAATGAGCAGTTCTTC. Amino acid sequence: CASSQAPGGWYNEQFF.

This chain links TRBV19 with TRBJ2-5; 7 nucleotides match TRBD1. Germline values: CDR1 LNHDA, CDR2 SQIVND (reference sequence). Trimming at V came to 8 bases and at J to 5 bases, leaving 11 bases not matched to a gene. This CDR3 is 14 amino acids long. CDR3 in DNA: TGTGCCAGTGCGCCACTTGACAGGGATGAGACCCAGTACTTC. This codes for CASAPLDRDETQYF.

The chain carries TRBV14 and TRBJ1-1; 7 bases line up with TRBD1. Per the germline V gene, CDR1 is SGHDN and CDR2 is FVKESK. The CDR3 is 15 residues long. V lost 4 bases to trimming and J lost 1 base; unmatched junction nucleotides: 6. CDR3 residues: CASSRQGGGNTEAFF. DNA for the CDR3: TGTGCCAGCAGCCGACAGGGCGGTGGGAACACTGAAGCTTTCTTT.

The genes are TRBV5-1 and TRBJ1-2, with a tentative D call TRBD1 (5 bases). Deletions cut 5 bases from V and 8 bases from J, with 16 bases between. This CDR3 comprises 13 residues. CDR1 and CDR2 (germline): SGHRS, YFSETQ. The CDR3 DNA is TGCGCCAGCAGTACCGCTGGGGGAGGGGGCTACACCTTC. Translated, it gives CASSTAGGGGYTF.

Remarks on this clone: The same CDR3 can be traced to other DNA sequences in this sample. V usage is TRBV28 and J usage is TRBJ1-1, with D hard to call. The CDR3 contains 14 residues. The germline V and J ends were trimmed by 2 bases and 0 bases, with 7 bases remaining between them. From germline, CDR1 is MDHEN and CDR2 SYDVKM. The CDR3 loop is CASSLGTLNTEAFF. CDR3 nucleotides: TGTGCCAGCAGTTTAGGCACGTTGAACACTGAAGCTTTCTTT.

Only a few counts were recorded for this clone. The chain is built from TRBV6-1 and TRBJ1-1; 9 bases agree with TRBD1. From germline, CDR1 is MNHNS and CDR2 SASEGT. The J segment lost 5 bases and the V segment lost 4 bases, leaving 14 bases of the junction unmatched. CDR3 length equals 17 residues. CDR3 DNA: TGTGCCAGCAGTGGAACTCCGGGACAGGGCGATGGGACTGAAGCTTTCTTT. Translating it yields CASSGTPGQGDGTEAFF.

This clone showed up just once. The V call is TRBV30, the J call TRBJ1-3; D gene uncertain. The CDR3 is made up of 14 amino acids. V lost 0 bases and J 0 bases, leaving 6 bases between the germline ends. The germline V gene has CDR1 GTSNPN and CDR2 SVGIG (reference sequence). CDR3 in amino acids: CAWSVSRSGNTIYF. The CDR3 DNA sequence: TGTGCCTGGAGTGTAAGCCGCTCTGGAAACACCATATATTTT.

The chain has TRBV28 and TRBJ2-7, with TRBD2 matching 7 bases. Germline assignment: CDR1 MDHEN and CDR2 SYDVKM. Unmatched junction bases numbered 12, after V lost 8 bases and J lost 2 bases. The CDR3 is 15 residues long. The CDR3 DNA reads TGTGCCAGCGAGGGCAGCGGGAAGTCTACCTACGAGCAGTACTTC. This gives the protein CASEGSGKSTYEQYF.

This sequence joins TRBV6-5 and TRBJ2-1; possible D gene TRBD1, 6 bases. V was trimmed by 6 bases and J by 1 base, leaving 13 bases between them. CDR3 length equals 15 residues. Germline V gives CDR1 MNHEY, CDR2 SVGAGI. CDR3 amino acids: CASSSPGESYNEQFF. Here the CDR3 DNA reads TGTGCCAGCAGCTCCCCAGGGGAATCCTACAATGAGCAGTTCTTC.

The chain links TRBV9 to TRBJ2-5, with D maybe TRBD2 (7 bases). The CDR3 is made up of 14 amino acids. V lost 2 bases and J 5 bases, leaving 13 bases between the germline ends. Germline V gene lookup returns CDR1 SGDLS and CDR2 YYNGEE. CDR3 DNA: TGTGCCAGCAGCGTTGCGGGGGCGGCGGAGACCCAGTACTTC. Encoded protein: CASSVAGAAETQYF.